The 29 T cell receptor beta chains in this list originate from one sample, sequenced in a study of blood T cell repertoires in COVID-19. Profiling relied on immunoSEQ multiplex PCR, and the TCRdb table lists in-frame clones only, not all of them. The data contain roughly 24,000 clones, around 89% of them singletons. Material for sequencing was peripheral blood. The receptors here all came from a woman in her sixties with active COVID-19.

The V and J genes are TRBV5-4 and TRBJ2-3; D is unresolved. Germline V gives CDR1 SGHNT, CDR2 YYREEE (reference sequence). The CDR3 sequence is 13 residues long. V lost 1 base to trimming and J lost 1 base, with 4 bases between them. Here the CDR3 reads CASSLSGTDTQYF. The DNA of the CDR3 is TGTGCCAGCAGCTTGTCTGGCACAGATACGCAGTATTTT.

This chain links TRBV28 with TRBJ2-3; D is undetermined. This CDR3 spans 14 amino acids. CDR1 is MDHEN and CDR2 is SYDVKM in the germline V gene. With 5 bases removed from V and 0 bases from J, the gap between germline ends came to 9 bases. The CDR3 region is CASSPQISTDTQYF. CDR3 DNA: TGTGCCAGCAGTCCACAAATTAGCACAGATACGCAGTATTTT.

The chain uses TRBV4-3 and TRBJ1-2; 8 positions match TRBD1. The CDR3 covers 14 residues. Germline-derived CDR1 and CDR2 are LGHNA and YSLEER. V lost 3 bases and J lost 9; bases outside the gene matches: 9. The CDR3: CASSQVRTGISYTF. CDR3 DNA sequence: TGCGCCAGCAGCCAGGTTAGGACAGGGATAAGCTACACCTTC.

This chain uses TRBV29-1 with TRBJ2-4; D perhaps matches TRBD2 (5 bases). The CDR3 has 14 amino acids. V gave up 6 bases and J gave up 9 bases, with 21 bases separating them. The germline CDR1 and CDR2 sequences are SQVTM and ANQGSEA. The CDR3 DNA reads as TGCAGCGTCACAAAGGGCCGGGGTGAGATCATTCAGTACTTC. As protein: CSVTKGRGEIIQYF.

The chain carries TRBV5-1 and TRBJ2-1; 15 bases fit TRBD2. Trimming removed 8 bases from V and 7 bases from J; junction bases left unmatched: 7. This CDR3 has 15 residues. The germline V gene has CDR1 SGHRS and CDR2 YFSETQ. The CDR3 DNA sequence: TGCGCCAGTTCACCGGGACTAGCGGGAGGAAATGAGCAGTTCTTC. It translates to CASSPGLAGGNEQFF.

V is TRBV5-1 and J is TRBJ2-1; 10 positions agree with TRBD1. The V gene end was trimmed by 4 bases and the J gene end by 8 bases; junction bases not matched to a gene: 12. This CDR3 contains 16 residues. The germline CDR1 and CDR2 sequences are SGHRS and YFSETQ. CDR3 DNA: TGCGCCAGCAGCCCCCCCTCCGGGACAGGGGCCGATGAGCAGTTCTTC. Protein: CASSPPSGTGADEQFF.

The V and J genes are TRBV7-2 and TRBJ1-4; perhaps TRBD1 as D (6 bases). Between the trimmed V and J ends, which lost 3 bases and 11 bases, there was a span of 22 bases. The CDR3 covers 16 residues. CDR1 is SGHTA, CDR2 FQGNSA, per germline. CDR3 protein: CASSFTGTQRREKLFF. The CDR3 nucleotides are TGTGCCAGCAGCTTTACCGGGACACAACGAAGGGAGAAACTGTTTTTT. The full variable domain, its missing parts supplied by reference TRBV7-2 and TRBJ1-4, is GAGVSQSPSNKVTEKGKDVELRCDPISGHTALYWYRQSLGQGLEFLIYFQGNSAPDKSGLPSDRFSAERTGGSVSTLTIQRTQQEDSAVYLCASSFTGTQRREKLFFGSGTQLSVL.

This chain connects TRBV5-5 to TRBJ1-5; D gene ambiguous. V was cut by 0 bases and J by 11 bases, with 12 bases left in between. CDR1 and CDR2 from the germline V gene are SGHKS and YYEKEE (reference sequence). The CDR3 length is 13 residues. CDR3 bases: TGTGCCAGCAGCTTGGGGGCCCAATCGACCCAGCATTTT. This sequence encodes CASSLGAQSTQHF.

This clone came up once. The J gene is TRBJ1-1, the V gene TRBV7-9, with a weak D call TRBD1 (5 bases). The germline CDR1 and CDR2 sequences are SEHNR and FQNEAQ (reference sequence). Deletions cut 5 bases from V and 4 bases from J, with 17 bases between. CDR3 length: 15 residues. DNA for the CDR3: TGTGCCAGCAGCCAATACCTGCAGGGAATCACTGAAGCTTTCTTT. Amino acids: CASSQYLQGITEAFF. Using reference TRBV7-9 and TRBJ1-1 for the parts outside the CDR3, the full variable domain is DTGVSQNPRHKITKRGQNVTFRCDPISEHNRLYWYRQTLGQGPEFLTYFQNEAQLEKSRLLSDRFSAERPKGSFSTLEIQRTEQGDSAMYLCASSQYLQGITEAFFGQGTRLTVV.

The rearrangement joins TRBV5-4 to TRBJ2-6, with TRBD2 identical over 8 bases. The V gene's germline CDR1 is SGHNT and CDR2 YYREEE (reference sequence). This CDR3 comprises 17 residues. V shed 4 bases and J 0 bases; nucleotides not matched to a gene: 6. CDR3: CASSPRGGISGANVLTF. CDR3 bases: TGTGCCAGCAGCCCCCGGGGGGGGATCTCTGGGGCCAACGTCCTGACTTTC.

The chain has TRBV11-3 and TRBJ2-1; D call uncertain. Germline V gene sequence: CDR1 SGHNT, CDR2 YENEEA. The CDR3 sequence is 14 residues long. Trimming stripped 1 base from V and 10 bases from J, with 14 bases between. The CDR3 region has the DNA TGTGCCAGCAGCTTAGCCCCGCGGCCCACGGAGCAGTTCTTC. Protein sequence: CASSLAPRPTEQFF. The full variable domain, completed using reference TRBV11-3 and TRBJ2-1, is EAGVVQSPRYKIIEKKQPVAFWCNPISGHNTLYWYLQNLGQGPELLIRYENEEAVDDSQLPKDRFSAERLKGVDSTLKIQPAELGDSAVYLCASSLAPRPTEQFFGPGTRLTVL.

V is TRBV21-1 and J is TRBJ2-7; the table's D call TRBD1 went unverified against the DNA. TRBV21-1 is labeled a pseudogene. The CDR3 has 16 residues. The CDR3 bases are TGTGCCAGCAGCAAGGCCGGGAGACAGGGAGTTGGCGAGCAGTACTTC. Translation gives CASSKAGRQGVGEQYF.

The chain joins TRBV2 to TRBJ1-5, with D maybe TRBD1 (6 bases). This CDR3 region has 13 residues. From germline, CDR1 is SNHLY and CDR2 FYNNEI. V lost 8 bases, J lost 2 bases, and 10 bases lay in between. CDR3 in DNA: TGTGCCAGCGGCAGGGGAGGCAATCAGCCCCAGCATTTT. It yields the protein CASGRGGNQPQHF.

The CDR3 region is CASSRDRVGSPLHF. The CDR3, as DNA: TGTGCCAGCAGCCGGGACAGGGTAGGCTCACCCCTCCACTTT. This chain uses TRBV6-6 with TRBJ1-6; 9 nucleotides match TRBD1. The length of the CDR3 is 14 residues. CDR1 MNHNY and CDR2 SVGAGI come from the germline V gene (reference sequence). The J segment lost 10 bases and the V segment lost 6 bases, leaving 7 bases of the junction unmatched.

The genes are TRBV27 and TRBJ2-1, with D possibly being TRBD2 (6 bases). CDR3 length equals 15 residues. The germline CDR1 and CDR2 sequences are MNHEY and SMNVEV (reference sequence). Trimming shortened V by 2 bases and J by 2 bases, and 10 bases separated the two germline ends. In nucleotides, the CDR3 is TGTGCCAGCAGTTTAGCAGGAGGGCCCTACAATGAGCAGTTCTTC. Amino acids: CASSLAGGPYNEQFF.

CDR3 region: CASARGSNQPQHF. CDR3 in DNA: TGTGCCAGCGCCCGGGGGAGCAATCAGCCCCAGCATTTT. The rearrangement links TRBV18 to TRBJ1-5; tentative D call: TRBD1 (5 bases). The CDR3 spans 13 residues. Trimming took off 8 bases at V and 1 base at J, with 9 bases between the two ends. Germline V CDR1 and CDR2: KGHSH, LQKENI. Full variable domain (outside the CDR3, taken from reference TRBV18 and TRBJ1-5): NAGVMQNPRHLVRRRGQEARLRCSPMKGHSHVYWYRQLPEEGLKFMVYLQKENIIDESGMPKERFSAEFPKEGPSILRIQQVVRGDSAAYFCASARGSNQPQHFGDGTRLSIL.

V gene TRBV3-1 (or the pseudogene TRBV3-2) combines with J gene TRBJ1-6; the D gene is possibly TRBD1 (5 bases). CDR3 length: 13 residues. Looked up from germline, CDR1 is LGHDT and CDR2 is YNNKEL (reference sequence). V lost 7 bases and J 10 bases, leaving 14 bases between the germline ends. The CDR3 DNA reads TGTGCCAGCAAATGGGGGGGGAGGTCACCCCTCCACTTT. Protein product: CASKWGGRSPLHF.

The chain combines TRBV7-7 with TRBJ2-1; D may be TRBD1 (8 bases). Germline CDR1 is SSHAT and CDR2 is FNYEAQ (reference sequence). V lost 1 base and J 6 bases, leaving 10 bases between the germline ends. The CDR3 is 14 residues long. DNA of the CDR3: TGTGCCAGCAGCTTAGACAGGGGGGGCAATGAGCAGTTCTTC. As protein: CASSLDRGGNEQFF.

V usage is TRBV7-2 and J usage is TRBJ2-1; 9 nucleotides align to TRBD2. V was clipped by 5 bases and J by 6 bases; unmatched bases: 11. Germline loops: CDR1 SGHTA, CDR2 FQGNSA. CDR3 size: 16 residues. The CDR3 DNA follows: TGTGCCAGCAGCGCAAATAGCGGGAGACCGATCAATGAGCAGTTCTTC. This encodes CASSANSGRPINEQFF.

J is TRBJ2-2 and V is TRBV30, with a tentative D call TRBD1 (5 bases). The CDR3 has 14 residues. V was shortened by 4 bases and J by 6 bases, with 15 bases between the two germline ends. Germline V gene sequence: CDR1 GTSNPN, CDR2 SVGIG (reference sequence). The CDR3 region has the DNA TGTGCCTGGACCCCAAGAGCAGGGCCCGGGGAGCTGTTTTTT. This translates into CAWTPRAGPGELFF.

This clone was seen more than once but under ten times. The chain joins TRBV2 to TRBJ1-2; D is unclear. The germline CDR1 and CDR2 sequences are SNHLY and FYNNEI. V lost 6 bases and J 8 bases, leaving 25 bases between the germline ends. CDR3 length equals 16 residues. In DNA form, the CDR3 reads TGTGCCAGCAGCGCTACCCCCGGGAATTCCTTTTGGGGCTACACCTTC. It is translated as CASSATPGNSFWGYTF.

The gene calls are TRBV12-3 or TRBV12-4 and TRBJ1-1; D call uncertain. Trimming cost V 6 bases and J 10 bases, with 15 bases left between them. The CDR3 has 12 amino acids. CDR3 protein: CASSNTPEGAFF. The CDR3 DNA reads as TGTGCCAGCAGCAATACACCGGAGGGAGCTTTCTTT.

The chain joins TRBV19 to TRBJ2-1; 9 bases agree with TRBD2. J was trimmed by 0 bases and V by 3 bases; bases with no gene match: 6. Germline V gene lookup returns CDR1 LNHDA and CDR2 SQIVND (reference sequence). CDR3 size: 17 residues. CDR3 region: CASSIKTSGLSYNEQFF. In DNA, the CDR3 is TGTGCCAGTAGTATTAAAACTAGCGGGCTCTCCTACAATGAGCAGTTCTTC.

The CDR3 coding sequence is TGTGCCAGCAGCTTGACTAGCGGGACCTACAATGAGCAGTTCTTC. It encodes CASSLTSGTYNEQFF. The chain joins TRBV5-4 to TRBJ2-1; 10 bases align to TRBD2. J was trimmed by 2 bases and V by 1 base; bases with no gene match: 0. This CDR3 spans 15 amino acids. CDR1 is SGHNT, CDR2 YYREEE, per germline (reference sequence).

CDR3 in DNA: TGTGCCAGCAGTATATACAGGGGATTTTCCTACGAGCAGTACTTC. Translation gives CASSIYRGFSYEQYF. The rearrangement joins TRBV28 to TRBJ2-7; the match to TRBD1 covers 7 bases. The CDR3 is 15 residues long. Germline-derived CDR1 and CDR2 are MDHEN and SYDVKM. J was trimmed by 1 base and V by 5 bases; bases with no gene match: 8.

The chain couples TRBV6-2 or TRBV6-3 to TRBJ2-7; D is uncertain. The CDR3 spans 10 residues. V was pared by 4 bases and J by 5 bases, with 3 bases between. The germline CDR1 and CDR2 sequences are MNHEY and SVGEGT. The CDR3 reads CASSFNEQYF. Written as DNA, the CDR3 is TGTGCCAGCAGTTTTAACGAGCAGTACTTC.

The chain couples TRBV7-9 to TRBJ2-3; D remains ambiguous. Germline V gives CDR1 SEHNR, CDR2 FQNEAQ (reference sequence). The CDR3 is made up of 14 amino acids. Trimming took off 4 bases at V and 3 bases at J, with 11 bases between the two ends. CDR3 protein: CASSSPTGTDTQYF. CDR3 sequence (DNA): TGTGCCAGCAGCTCCCCGACCGGGACAGATACGCAGTATTTT.

This clone has a single count. This chain connects TRBV11-2 to TRBJ2-2, with D maybe TRBD1 (5 bases). Germline loops: CDR1 SGHAT, CDR2 FQNNGV. Trimming shortened V by 3 bases and J by 4 bases, and 12 bases separated the two germline ends. This CDR3 contains 15 residues. As DNA, the CDR3 is TGTGCCAGCAGCTTTTCGTCCAGGGCCACCGGGGAGCTGTTTTTT. Amino acid sequence: CASSFSSRATGELFF.

The V gene is TRBV5-6, the J gene TRBJ1-6; 7 bases align to TRBD1. Trimming at V came to 4 bases and at J to 9 bases, leaving 7 bases not matched to a gene. The CDR3 extends over 14 amino acids. Per germline, CDR1 SGHDT and CDR2 YYEEEE. This CDR3 reads CASSKQGYLSPLHF. CDR3 bases: TGTGCCAGCAGCAAACAGGGGTACCTTTCACCCCTCCACTTT.